The present TCR beta chain was sequenced within a study of cytotoxic CD8 clonotypes in ibrutinib-treated CLL (dated by TCRdb to the early 2020s). A note on the overall study: The cohort included some 14 treatment-naive and approximately eleven relapsed/refractory patients; about 17 were IGHV unmutated. Partial responses were observed in approximately 24 patients and complete responses in 2; after a median follow-up of around 68 months, remission was maintained in approximately 14 patients and progression was observed in about twelve. Samples at response were collected after a median of about twelve months of treatment, with a range of about 6 to 40 months. Samples averaged roughly 280,000 productive templates and some 96,000 productive rearrangements. Longitudinal samples were obtainable from 26 of the 86 participants in the trial. Cryopreserved peripheral blood mononuclear cells were obtained prior to treatment, at the time of response, and at either disease progression or sustained remission. Every sample from remission and from progressive disease was obtained while the patients were still on ibrutinib.

This specimen's time point label, per the study, means: around 2 years on ibrutinib. For TCR beta library preparation, 1.5 to 2 micrograms of genomic DNA was extracted from cryopreserved PBMCs. High-throughput TCR beta sequencing was performed on longitudinal blood samples from CLL patients receiving ibrutinib monotherapy. The patients took part in an open-label, single-center phase 2 trial of ibrutinib monotherapy. Regarding this clone: No antigen is known for it. No quality values exist for individual bases; no much larger clone is one base distant.

A MiSeq instrument was used for deep resolution sequencing, which targeted depths ranging from 1 in 1 million up to 1 in 200,000 T cells, with coverage averaging 10x for each clonotype. The immunoSEQ hsTCRB Kit was used to generate the TCR beta libraries. The original methods were these. The data were analyzed with ImmunoSEQ Analyzer and ImmunoSEQ Data Assistant, and V, D and J gene assignments followed IMGT definitions. Clonality, which ranges from 0 to 1, was calculated as one minus the normalized Shannon entropy of productive rearrangement frequencies. Public clonotype analysis was restricted to overrepresented clonotypes comprising at least 0.05% of each patient's repertoire. Repertoires from thirteen age-matched healthy donors in immuneACCESS were used as clonality controls. TCRdb stores this immuneACCESS table with in-frame sequences only. Part of the clones is absent; in the studies checked, under half of the shortfall reflects unresolved V genes, and no reason is known for the rest. The V and J calls and clone size come from that table; D and trimming were worked out from the DNA. The sample table contains 110,000 to 150,000 clones; only one count was recorded for 75% to 80% of them. Together, the top ten hold around 4.9% of the sample.

What the authors observed across the whole study: Sampling times were not matched between patients in sustained remission and patients whose disease was progressing, and lymph node repertoires were not examined. Public clonotypes were rare and either shrank or stayed stable during treatment, and the rise in clonality at ibrutinib response reflected expansion of private clonotypes. At ibrutinib response clonality went up, during sustained remission it held steady, and at progression it dropped back toward baseline. Baseline clonality exceeded that of age-matched healthy donors and correlated strongly with circulating CD8+ T-cell counts.

Sequenced material: PBMCs, taken after 24 months of ibrutinib treatment. The sequence was collected from a human donor with chronic lymphocytic leukemia.

The sequence in DNA is TGTGCGACCTTGGAGGGGACAAGCCAAGGGTATGGCTACACCTTC. This is translated as CATLEGTSQGYGYTF. The sequence links TRBV28 to TRBJ1-2; TRBD1 is possibly the D segment (6 matching bases). From a lookup of the germline V gene, CDR1 and CDR2 are MDHEN and SYDVKM. The CDR3 runs 15 amino acids, cysteine and phenylalanine included. The only DNA kept is the CDR3, 45 bases in frame from the first base.